The rows below give T cell receptor beta chains drawn from one sample of a study of beta chain features in type 1 diabetes. This table comes from immunoSEQ multiplex PCR, and its TCRdb copy is limited to in-frame clones, with some not included. The data contain roughly 180,000 clones, approximately 7.8% of them seen just once; the ten biggest clones take up more than 0.75%. The sequenced sample was central memory CD4+ T cells from blood. The origin of the receptors is a woman between 35 and 50 years old with type 1 diabetes. Both conserved end residues are part of each CDR3. D genes are given only for firm matches. Clone size, where shown, is once, few, many, or a class for clones that have expanded.

v_call	j_call	clone_size	d_call	cdr3_aa	cdr3_nt
TRBV5-1	TRBJ2-7	few	TRBD2	CASSFAGAYEQYF	TGCGCCAGCAGCTTTGCGGGAGCCTACGAGCAGTACTTC
TRBV2	TRBJ1-1	NA	NA	CASSLRARSEAFF	TGTGCCAGCAGTTTGCGAGCGCGGTCTGAAGCTTTCTTT
TRBV18	TRBJ1-1	NA	NA	CASSPSMNTEAFF	TGTGCCAGCTCACCAAGCATGAACACTGAAGCTTTCTTT
TRBV5-4	TRBJ1-2	few	NA	CASSLGQGGNYGYTF	TGTGCCAGCAGCTTGGGGCAGGGCGGCAACTATGGCTACACCTTC
TRBV18	TRBJ2-1	few	TRBD1	CASSPGQGTNEQFF	TGTGCCAGCTCACCGGGACAGGGTACCAATGAGCAGTTCTTC
TRBV28	TRBJ1-4	few	TRBD1	CAIGTGNEKLFF	TGTGCCATCGGGACAGGGAATGAAAAACTGTTTTTT
TRBV28	TRBJ2-1	NA	TRBD1	CASGRDRGRNEQFF	TGTGCCAGCGGCCGGGACAGGGGCAGAAATGAGCAGTTCTTC
TRBV19	TRBJ2-3	few	TRBD2	CASSIAAPRGERTDTQYF	TGTGCCAGTAGTATAGCGGCCCCCCGGGGGGAACGCACAGATACGCAGTATTTT
TRBV5-6	TRBJ2-1	NA	TRBD1	CASSILDRTYNEQFF	TGTGCCAGCAGCATTCTGGACAGGACCTACAATGAGCAGTTCTTC
TRBV9	TRBJ2-5	NA	NA	CASSVTQRDQETQYF	TGTGCCAGCAGCGTTACACAGAGGGACCAAGAGACCCAGTACTTC
TRBV5-1	TRBJ1-2	few	NA	CASSAGERYGYTF	TGCGCCAGCAGCGCGGGTGAGAGATATGGCTACACCTTC
TRBV28	TRBJ1-2	many	NA	CASSPFYYGYTF	TGTGCCAGCAGTCCTTTTTACTATGGCTACACCTTC
TRBV2	TRBJ1-5	NA	TRBD1	CARGQEGNQPQHF	TGTGCCAGAGGACAGGAGGGCAATCAGCCCCAGCATTTT
TRBV28	TRBJ2-5	few	TRBD2	CASSLLGGAQETQYF	TGTGCCAGCAGTTTACTCGGGGGGGCCCAAGAGACCCAGTACTTC
TRBV7-2	TRBJ1-5	NA	TRBD1	CASSLEWDREQHF	TGTGCCAGCAGCTTAGAGTGGGACAGGGAACAGCATTTT
TRBV4-3	TRBJ2-1	NA	NA	CASASGTSRSNEQFF	TGCGCCAGCGCATCGGGCACTAGCCGGTCGAATGAGCAGTTCTTC
TRBV18	TRBJ1-1	few	TRBD1	CASSPPNAQGIEAFF	TGTGCCAGCTCACCACCGAATGCACAGGGGATTGAAGCTTTCTTT
TRBV7-2	TRBJ1-2	few	TRBD1	CASRATGQAHNTF	TGTGCCAGCAGGGCAACCGGACAGGCTCACAACACCTTC
TRBV2	TRBJ2-1	few	NA	CASSERRGNNEQFF	TGTGCCAGCAGTGAACGGCGGGGCAACAATGAGCAGTTCTTC
TRBV11-2	TRBJ1-2	NA	TRBD1	CASRMTGGYGYTF	TGTGCCAGCAGGATGACAGGGGGCTATGGCTACACCTTC
TRBV6-5	TRBJ2-7	few	NA	CASSLLRGSYEQYF	TGTGCCAGCAGCTTACTCAGGGGTTCCTACGAGCAGTACTTC
TRBV2	TRBJ1-4	NA	TRBD1	CASSGTGGTNEKLFF	TGTGCCAGCAGTGGGACAGGGGGCACTAATGAAAAACTGTTTTTT
TRBV5-1	TRBJ2-5	NA	NA	CASRPYTGLETQYF	TGCGCCAGCAGACCCTACACAGGGTTGGAGACCCAGTACTTC
TRBV9	TRBJ1-4	NA	TRBD1	CASSVGTGDKLFF	TGTGCCAGCAGCGTGGGGACAGGGGACAAACTGTTTTTT
TRBV28	TRBJ2-1	few	TRBD2	CASSLLGEGLSEQFF	TGTGCCAGCAGTCTTTTAGGGGAGGGCCTGAGCGAGCAGTTCTTC
TRBV30	TRBJ1-2	few	NA	CAWSSPGGAYGYTF	TGTGCCTGGAGTTCCCCAGGTGGGGCCTATGGCTACACCTTC
TRBV6-5	TRBJ2-1	NA	TRBD1	CASKGTGRNEQFF	TGTGCCAGCAAAGGGACAGGGAGGAATGAGCAGTTCTTC
TRBV9	TRBJ2-2	NA	TRBD2	CASSVAGGDTGELFF	TGTGCCAGCAGCGTAGCTGGGGGGGACACCGGGGAGCTGTTTTTT
TRBV20-1	TRBJ1-5	few	NA	CSARSGQPQHF	TGCAGTGCTAGATCGGGTCAGCCCCAGCATTTT
TRBV4-2	TRBJ1-1	few	TRBD1	CASSRLDRLDTEAFF	TGTGCCAGCAGCCGCCTGGACAGGTTAGACACTGAAGCTTTCTTT
TRBV2	TRBJ2-7	few	NA	CASGADTSHEQYF	TGTGCCAGCGGGGCGGACACGTCCCACGAGCAGTACTTC
TRBV27	TRBJ2-1	few	NA	CASRDYLEGNEQFF	TGTGCCAGCAGGGATTATCTAGAGGGCAATGAGCAGTTCTTC
TRBV30	TRBJ2-1	few	NA	CAWTGDNEQFF	TGTGCCTGGACAGGGGACAATGAGCAGTTCTTC
TRBV11-2	TRBJ2-7	few	TRBD1	CASSVGTAPTYEQYF	TGTGCCAGCAGCGTCGGGACAGCGCCTACCTACGAGCAGTACTTC
TRBV29-1	TRBJ1-1	many	NA	CSVERGIAFF	TGCAGCGTTGAACGGGGGATAGCTTTCTTT
TRBV6-1	TRBJ2-6	NA	NA	CASSVRGTGANVLTF	TGTGCCAGCAGTGTCCGAGGAACCGGCGCCAACGTCCTGACTTTC
TRBV7-9	TRBJ1-1	few	TRBD1	CASSWGGQGTEAFF	TGTGCCAGCAGCTGGGGGGGACAGGGGACTGAAGCTTTCTTT
TRBV7-3	TRBJ1-1	NA	NA	CASSSTVNTEAFF	TGTGCCAGCAGCTCCACAGTTAACACTGAAGCTTTCTTT
TRBV27	TRBJ2-1	NA	TRBD2	CASSLIYSSGGYHEQFF	TGTGCCAGCAGTCTCATCTACAGTAGCGGGGGATATCATGAGCAGTTCTTC
TRBV28	TRBJ1-2	NA	NA	CASSPPGQSNSPYGYTF	TGTGCCAGCAGTCCCCCCGGACAGTCGAACTCTCCCTATGGCTACACCTTC
TRBV5-1	TRBJ1-5	few	NA	CASSLDDTNQPQHF	TGCGCCAGCAGCTTGGACGACACCAATCAGCCCCAGCATTTT
TRBV7-2	TRBJ2-7	few	TRBD2	CASSLISGGIEQYF	TGTGCCAGCAGCTTAATTAGCGGGGGTATCGAGCAGTACTTC
TRBV7-2	TRBJ2-2	NA	NA	CASSEGVNTGELFF	TGTGCCAGCAGCGAAGGGGTTAACACCGGGGAGCTGTTTTTT
TRBV5-1	TRBJ2-5	few	NA	CASSLDRTQETQYF	TGCGCCAGCAGCTTGGACCGTACTCAAGAGACCCAGTACTTC
TRBV19	TRBJ2-1	few	TRBD2	CASSYLAGGVDEQFF	TGTGCCAGTAGTTACCTAGCGGGAGGTGTCGATGAGCAGTTCTTC
TRBV5-1	TRBJ1-1	NA	NA	CASSVQGDTEAFF	TGCGCCAGCAGCGTACAAGGGGACACTGAAGCTTTCTTT
TRBV29-1	TRBJ1-2	few	NA	CSVVQGLNYGYTF	TGCAGCGTTGTTCAGGGTCTTAACTATGGCTACACCTTC
TRBV5-1	TRBJ2-3	few	NA	CASDSGSPSTDTQYF	TGCGCCAGCGACTCCGGATCACCTAGCACAGATACGCAGTATTTT
TRBV5-1	TRBJ2-2	NA	NA	CASSLDTDTGELFF	TGCGCCAGCAGCTTAGATACGGACACCGGGGAGCTGTTTTTT
TRBV18	TRBJ1-1	NA	NA	CASSPEASTEAFF	TGTGCCAGCTCACCCGAGGCGAGCACTGAAGCTTTCTTT
TRBV7-3	TRBJ2-7	NA	TRBD1	CASSSGTDYEQYF	TGTGCCAGCAGCTCCGGGACAGACTACGAGCAGTACTTC
TRBV7-3	TRBJ2-1	NA	NA	CASSRDGGNNEQFF	TGTGCCAGCAGCCGTGACGGGGGTAACAATGAGCAGTTCTTC
TRBV28	TRBJ1-3	few	NA	CASSLRQETNTIYF	TGTGCCAGCAGTCTCCGACAGGAGACAAACACCATATATTTT
TRBV7-8	TRBJ1-5	NA	NA	CASSQGQGDQPQHF	TGTGCCAGCAGCCAGGGGCAGGGCGATCAGCCCCAGCATTTT